This entry lists 26 T cell receptor beta chains sequenced from one sample in a study of T-cell reconstitution after alpha-beta-depleted transplantation in children. Construction of the TCRbeta library involved unique molecular identifiers. TCRdb itself ran the PCR reads through MiXCR, one entry per CDR3 protein. The table has 200,000 or so distinct CDR3 sequences, about 7% seen once. The source material was PBMCs, sampled before TCRalphabeta/CD19-depleted stem cell transplant. The source is a boy aged 2 to 10 with acute lymphoblastic leukemia, due to receive a stem cell transplant.

This clonotype came up many times. The chain couples TRBV5-1 to TRBJ2-7; possibly TRBD1 for D (8 bases). The CDR3 covers 15 residues. Trimming cost V 6 bases and J 6 bases, with 22 bases left between them. Germline assignment: CDR1 SGHRS and CDR2 YFSETQ. This CDR3 reads CASTPWDRLAAEQYF. Written as DNA, the CDR3 is TGCGCCAGCACCCCCTGGGACAGGCTAGCGGCCGAGCAGTACTTC.

This clonotype was detected many times. The chain combines TRBV5-1 with TRBJ2-1; a possible D gene is TRBD2 (5 bases). The CDR3 is 14 amino acids. Germline lookup yields CDR1 SGHRS and CDR2 YFSETQ. The V end lost 5 bases, the J end lost 0 bases, and 9 bases lay between the germline ends. CDR3 in amino acids: CASRDWSSYNEQFF. DNA of the CDR3: TGCGCCAGCAGGGACTGGAGCTCCTACAATGAGCAGTTCTTC.

As concerns this clonotype: As the CDR3 is not closed by the conserved phenylalanine or tryptophan, this likely results from a read error. V usage is TRBV28 and J usage is TRBJ1-6, with a weak D call TRBD1 (6 bases). V dropped 4 bases and J dropped 11 bases, with 21 bases sitting between them. Germline CDR1 reads MDHEN; CDR2 reads SYDVKM. This CDR3 spans 16 amino acids. In nucleotides, the CDR3 is TGTGCCAGCAGTTCAAGGGGGTGGGGCAAGGCGGCACCCCTCCACCTT. It encodes CASSSRGWGKAAPLHL.

This clonotype appeared many times. The genes are TRBV3-1 and TRBJ2-1; D may be TRBD1 or TRBD2 (6 bases each). With 1 base removed from V and 9 bases from J, the gap between germline ends came to 13 bases. Germline-derived CDR1 and CDR2 are LGHDT and YNNKEL (reference sequence). The CDR3 loop spans 14 amino acids. CDR3 protein: CASSQGGGNGEQFF. In DNA, the CDR3 is TGTGCCAGCAGCCAAGGAGGGGGGAATGGTGAGCAGTTCTTC.

The chain carries TRBV10-1 and TRBJ2-3; D is ambiguous. CDR3 length: 14 amino acids. The germline V gene has CDR1 WNHNN and CDR2 SYGVQD (reference sequence). Trimming removed 3 bases from V and 7 bases from J, with 14 bases in between. The DNA of the CDR3 is TGCGCCAGCAGTGAAACCCACTCGGTGAATACGCAGTATTTT. Its translation is CASSETHSVNTQYF.

As to this clonotype: A much larger clone lies a single base off, so this may be a read error. V and J are TRBV7-9 and TRBJ1-1; maybe TRBD1 (6 bases). Germline CDR1 is SEHNR and CDR2 is FQNEAQ (reference sequence). The CDR3 sequence is 14 residues long. DNA for the CDR3: TGTGCCAGCAGCGGGGGGGGGCTGAACACTGAACCTTTCTTT. It translates to CASSGGGLNTEPFF.

Many counts were recorded for this clonotype. The V and J genes are TRBV29-1 and TRBJ2-7; 7 nucleotides align to TRBD1. Germline-derived CDR1 and CDR2 are SQVTM and ANQGSEA. With 6 bases clipped from V and 4 bases from J, the junction kept 12 bases outside the gene matches. This CDR3 comprises 14 residues. CDR3 sequence reads: CSVSPGRGIYEQYF. The CDR3 DNA follows: TGCAGCGTCTCCCCGGGCAGGGGGATATACGAGCAGTACTTC.

This clonotype showed up many times. The genes are TRBV29-1 and TRBJ1-1, with D perhaps matching TRBD1 (6 bases). CDR3 length: 13 residues. The V end lost 4 bases, the J end lost 3 bases, and 12 bases lay between the germline ends. Germline values: CDR1 SQVTM, CDR2 ANQGSEA. CDR3 coding DNA: TGCAGCGTTGCGGTTCGACAGGACACTGAAGCTTTCTTT. It translates to CSVAVRQDTEAFF.

The sample holds many counts of this clonotype. CDR3 bases: TGTGCCAGCAGCCAAGAACAGGGGCGATACAATGAGCAGTTCTTC. Amino acids: CASSQEQGRYNEQFF. The rearrangement joins TRBV3-1 to TRBJ2-1, with TRBD1 matching 7 bases. Trimming took 0 bases from V and 4 from J; bases not matched to a gene: 3. CDR3 length equals 15 residues. Germline CDR1 and CDR2: LGHDT and YNNKEL (reference sequence).

This clonotype was observed at least ten times. This chain uses TRBV5-1 with TRBJ1-1, with D perhaps matching TRBD1 (6 bases). V dropped 4 bases and J dropped 4 bases, with 14 bases sitting between them. This CDR3 is built from 14 residues. The germline gives CDR1 SGHRS, CDR2 YFSETQ. For the CDR3, the DNA is TGCGCCAGCAGCATACAGGGCCGAGGCACTGAAGCTTTCTTT. Its translation is CASSIQGRGTEAFF.

This chain links TRBV5-1 with TRBJ2-7; weak D call: TRBD2 (5 bases). CDR3 length equals 15 residues. V lost 1 base to trimming and J lost 0 bases, with 11 bases between them. Looked up from germline, CDR1 is SGHRS and CDR2 is YFSETQ. Here the CDR3 DNA reads TGCGCCAGCAGCTTGTGGCAAACTAGCTCCTACGAGCAGTACTTC. Amino acid sequence: CASSLWQTSSYEQYF.

This chain links TRBV2 with TRBJ1-2, with 7 bases matching TRBD1. V was clipped by 2 bases and J by 0 bases; unmatched bases: 3. CDR3 size: 15 residues. The germline V gene has CDR1 SNHLY and CDR2 FYNNEI. CDR3 nucleotide sequence: TGTGCCAGCAGTGAAAGGGGGCTAGCTAACTATGGCTACACCTTC. Translation: CASSERGLANYGYTF. The full variable domain, with the rest looked up from reference TRBV2 and TRBJ1-2, is EPEVTQTPSHQVTQMGQEVILRCVPISNHLYFYWYRQILGQKVEFLVSFYNNEISEKSEIFDDQFSVERPDGSNFTLKIRSTKLEDSAMYFCASSERGLANYGYTFGSGTRLTVV.

This clonotype was picked up a small number of times. V gene TRBV6-2 or TRBV6-3 combines with J gene TRBJ2-3; 9 positions agree with TRBD1. The CDR3 has 14 amino acids. Per germline, CDR1 MNHEY and CDR2 SVGEGT. V lost 5 bases and J lost 5; bases outside the gene matches: 5. CDR3 amino acids: CASSRTGVEDTQYF. CDR3 DNA sequence: TGTGCCAGCAGTCGGACAGGGGTGGAAGATACGCAGTATTTT.

This clonotype was counted many times. The V call is TRBV7-6, the J call TRBJ1-5, with a possible D match to TRBD1 (5 bases). The CDR3 is 15 residues long. In germline, CDR1 is SGHVS, CDR2 FNYEAQ. Trimming took 1 base from V and 7 from J, leaving 14 bases between them. This chain's CDR3 is CASSLEAGSWQPQHF. CDR3 nucleotides: TGTGCCAGCAGCTTAGAAGCAGGGTCATGGCAGCCCCAGCATTTT.

This chain connects TRBV5-1 to TRBJ2-1; TRBD2 matches 8 bases. Unmatched junction bases numbered 12, after V lost 1 base and J lost 6 bases. This CDR3 contains 17 residues. Germline CDR1 is SGHRS and CDR2 is YFSETQ. The CDR3 DNA follows: TGCGCCAGCAGCTTGATTAGGTCGGGGACTAGTATCAATGAGCAGTTCTTC. It codes for CASSLIRSGTSINEQFF.

This clonotype has at least ten counts. The chain recombines TRBV5-1 with TRBJ2-2, with 9 bases lining up with TRBD2. This CDR3 is 17 amino acids long. Germline V gene lookup returns CDR1 SGHRS and CDR2 YFSETQ. V shed 6 bases and J 0 bases; nucleotides not matched to a gene: 9. The CDR3 DNA reads TGCGCCAGCACTGGATTAGCGGGAGCTCCGAACACCGGGGAGCTGTTTTTT. Amino acids: CASTGLAGAPNTGELFF.

This clonotype has just a few counts. This chain joins TRBV5-1 and TRBJ2-3; TRBD1 agrees at 9 bases. V lost 4 bases and J lost 10; bases outside the gene matches: 19. The CDR3 loop spans 17 amino acids. CDR1 and CDR2 (germline): SGHRS, YFSETQ. CDR3 bases: TGCGCCAGCAGCCCTTTATCGGACAGGGGAAATTCGGCGGCGCAGTATTTT. Translated: CASSPLSDRGNSAAQYF.

The J gene is TRBJ1-1, the V gene TRBV20-1; D ambiguous. The germline V gene has CDR1 DFQATT and CDR2 SNEGSKA (reference sequence). V was cut by 1 base and J by 10 bases, with 13 bases left in between. The CDR3 covers 12 residues. The CDR3 coding sequence is TGCAGTGCTAGAGGGCAGGAGCCCATAGCTTTCTTT. Translated, it gives CSARGQEPIAFF.

In its sample, this clonotype was seen many times. The chain employs TRBV6-2 or TRBV6-3 and TRBJ2-3; D remains ambiguous. The V gene's germline CDR1 is MNHEY and CDR2 SVGEGT. There are 12 residues in the CDR3. The V end was cut by 2 bases, the J end by 6 bases, with 6 bases between. CDR3 DNA sequence: TGTGCCAGCAGTTACGGATCGGATACGCAGTATTTT. Amino acids: CASSYGSDTQYF.

This clonotype was detected ten times or more. This rearrangement joins TRBV5-1 to TRBJ2-7; TRBD1 agrees at 9 bases. J lost 7 bases, V lost 0 bases, and 5 bases had no gene match. There are 14 residues in the CDR3. Germline CDR1 SGHRS, CDR2 YFSETQ. The chain's CDR3 is CASSLEQGAWEQYF. CDR3 nucleotide sequence: TGCGCCAGCAGCTTGGAACAGGGGGCGTGGGAGCAGTACTTC.

This clonotype was counted many times. This chain joins TRBV7-9 and TRBJ1-1; D might be TRBD1 (6 bases). This CDR3 region has 14 residues. CDR1 is SEHNR, CDR2 FQNEAQ, per germline (reference sequence). Trimming cost V 5 bases and J 1 base, with 11 bases left between them. CDR3 sequence: CASSTDSKNTEAFF. In nucleotides, the CDR3 is TGTGCCAGCAGCACGGACAGTAAGAACACTGAAGCTTTCTTT.

The chain is built from TRBV27 and TRBJ2-1; D is uncertain. With 4 bases removed from V and 2 bases from J, the gap between germline ends came to 6 bases. Germline CDR1 MNHEY, CDR2 SMNVEV (reference sequence). The CDR3 is made up of 13 amino acids. The DNA of the CDR3 is TGTGCCAGCAGTTCCCCAGCCTACAATGAGCAGTTCTTC. The encoded protein is CASSSPAYNEQFF.

The rearrangement uses TRBV20-1 and TRBJ2-2; possible D gene TRBD2, 6 bases. Germline values: CDR1 DFQATT, CDR2 SNEGSKA (reference sequence). The CDR3 length is 13 residues. Trimming stripped 7 bases from V and 6 bases from J, with 15 bases between. CDR3 DNA: TGCAGTGGGAGGGGACGGGGCGCCGGGGAGCTGTTTTTT. Encoded protein: CSGRGRGAGELFF.

This clonotype turned up a few times. The chain is built from TRBV11-2 and TRBJ1-2; D unresolved. The V gene lost 0 bases and the J gene lost 6 bases, with 14 bases spanning the gap. This CDR3 is 15 amino acids long. Germline V CDR1 and CDR2: SGHAT, FQNNGV. CDR3 amino acids: CASSLDAATRNGYTF. CDR3 coding DNA: TGTGCCAGCAGCTTAGATGCTGCAACACGGAATGGCTACACCTTC.

In this sample, this clonotype turned up a few times. The V gene is TRBV4-3, the J gene TRBJ1-1; the D is unclear. V was trimmed by 0 bases and J by 2 bases, leaving 10 bases between them. The germline V gene encodes CDR1 LGHNA and CDR2 YSLEER. The CDR3 consists of 15 residues. This chain's CDR3 is CASSQDEAVNTEAFF. CDR3 sequence (DNA): TGCGCCAGCAGCCAAGATGAGGCTGTTAACACTGAAGCTTTCTTT.

At least ten counts were recorded for this clonotype. V gene TRBV29-1 combines with J gene TRBJ1-1, with 9 bases identical to TRBD1. The length of the CDR3 is 11 residues. Unmatched junction bases numbered 2, after V lost 5 bases and J lost 7 bases. Germline V gives CDR1 SQVTM, CDR2 ANQGSEA. CDR3: CSVRQGGEAFF. CDR3 in DNA: TGCAGCGTTAGACAGGGGGGTGAAGCTTTCTTT.